A selection of T cell receptor beta chains follows, all from one sample in a study of T-cell reconstitution after alpha-beta-depleted transplantation in children. MiXCR was run by TCRdb on the PCR reads, yielding one entry per CDR3 protein. The table has around 700,000 distinct CDR3 sequences, 13% seen once. The starting material was PBMCs, obtained before TCRalphabeta/CD19-depleted stem cell transplant. These TCRs come from a girl aged 2 to 10 with congenital amegakaryocytic thrombocytopenia, due to receive a stem cell transplant. Each CDR3 is given with its conserved first and last residue. A D gene is named only where the DNA matches it firmly. Clone size is given for some rows only: seen once, a few or many times, or a class if the clone is expanded.

clone size,D gene,V gene,J gene,CDR3 DNA,CDR3 protein
many,NA,TRBV20-1,TRBJ2-2,TGCAGTGCTAAGAGTGTCCGTTCGAACACCGGGGAGCTGTTTTTT,CSAKSVRSNTGELFF
NA,NA,TRBV29-1,TRBJ2-2,TGCAGCGTTGAAAAGGGGGACACCGGGGAGCTGTTTTTT,CSVEKGDTGELFF
NA,TRBD2,TRBV7-9,TRBJ2-3,TGTGCCAGCAGCTTAGCAGGACTAGCGGCAAGCACAGATACGCAGTATTTT,CASSLAGLAASTDTQYF
few,NA,TRBV11-2,TRBJ2-3,TGTGCCAGCTCAGAGGGGGAGATGGTCACAGATACGCAGTATTTT,CASSEGEMVTDTQYF
NA,TRBD2,TRBV11-1,TRBJ2-7,TGTGCCAGCAGCCCAACCTCCCCAGCGGGAACGTACGAGCAGTACTTC,CASSPTSPAGTYEQYF
many,NA,TRBV12-3/TRBV12-4,TRBJ2-1,TGTGCCAGCCTCTTTTCGGCCCGGTTTTCTGAGCAGTTCTTC,CASLFSARFSEQFF
NA,NA,TRBV20-1,TRBJ2-7,TGCAGTGCTAGAGATTTTCCGAGGGCAAACGAGCAGTACTTC,CSARDFPRANEQYF
few,TRBD2,TRBV5-1,TRBJ2-7,TGCGCCAGCAGCGGGATAGCGGGAGGCCGACCCTACGAGCAGTACTTC,CASSGIAGGRPYEQYF
many,NA,TRBV29-1,TRBJ2-5,TGCAGCGTTGCAAGGTTTCAAGAGACCCAGTACTTC,CSVARFQETQYF
NA,TRBD1,TRBV12-3/TRBV12-4,TRBJ1-4,TGTGCCAGCAGTTTAGGGACAGGGTCGGCGGCGGATGAAAAACTGTTTTTT,CASSLGTGSAADEKLFF
many,NA,TRBV5-1,TRBJ2-1,TGCGCCAGCAGCGTTCCTTCCTACAATGAGCAGTTCTTC,CASSVPSYNEQFF
few,NA,TRBV29-1,TRBJ1-2,TGCAGCGTTGGATATCGGTATGGCTACACCTTC,CSVGYRYGYTF
many,NA,TRBV10-3,TRBJ1-2,TGTGCCATCAGTGAGTCGCAGGGTCCGGTCTATGGCTACACCTTC,CAISESQGPVYGYTF
few,NA,TRBV15,TRBJ2-7,TGTGCCACCAGCAATTTTGGACGAAGCTCCTACGAGCAGTACTTC,CATSNFGRSSYEQYF
NA,TRBD1,TRBV28,TRBJ1-2,TGTGCCAGCAGTTTACCTGGACAGGGGGCGTATGGCTACACCTTC,CASSLPGQGAYGYTF
many,NA,TRBV5-8,TRBJ1-2,TGTGCCAGCAGCTTACCCAGGCTATACTATGGCTACACCTTC,CASSLPRLYYGYTF
few,NA,TRBV15,TRBJ2-7,TGTGCCACCAGCAGATGGTCCAAACAGCAGGGAGGCGAGCAGTACTTC,CATSRWSKQQGGEQYF
many,TRBD1,TRBV10-1,TRBJ2-4,TGCGCCAGCAGCGGACAGGGAGACATTCAGTACTTC,CASSGQGDIQYF
NA,NA,TRBV9,TRBJ2-1,TGTGCCAGCAGCGTAGGGGGCAATAAGGCCAATGAGCAGTTCTTC,CASSVGGNKANEQFF
many,NA,TRBV11-1,TRBJ2-1,TGTGCCAGCAGGGGTTGGGCGATCTCCTACAATGAGCAGTTCTTC,CASRGWAISYNEQFF
NA,NA,TRBV28,TRBJ1-4,TGTGCCAGCAGTTTATTCTGGGGGATTCGAGAAAAACTGTTTTTT,CASSLFWGIREKLFF
few,NA,TRBV12-3/TRBV12-4,TRBJ2-6,TGTGCCGGAAGTCGGGGATCGAGCTCTGGGGCCAACGTCCTGACTTTC,CAGSRGSSSGANVLTF
NA,NA,TRBV20-1,TRBJ2-6,TGCAGTGCTGGACAGTCTGGGGCCAACGTCCTGACTTTC,CSAGQSGANVLTF
NA,TRBD1,TRBV5-1,TRBJ2-3,TGCGCCAGCAGCTTGGGGGGGACAGGGCTGGCAGATACGCAGTATTTT,CASSLGGTGLADTQYF
NA,NA,TRBV20-1,TRBJ2-1,TGCAGTGCTAGGCCCCATTGGACCTCTTACAATGAGCAGTTCTTC,CSARPHWTSYNEQFF
NA,NA,TRBV5-1,TRBJ1-2,TGCGCCAGCAGCTTGGTAGGGGTCGGCTATGGCTACACCTTC,CASSLVGVGYGYTF
NA,NA,TRBV3-1,TRBJ2-1,TGTGCCAGCGAACCGGGACTTGGGCTCTACAATGAGCAGTTCTTC,CASEPGLGLYNEQFF
many,TRBD2,TRBV20-1,TRBJ2-2,TGCAGTGCTAGAAGGGCAGGGAGGGACACCGGGGAGCTGTTTTTT,CSARRAGRDTGELFF
NA,TRBD2,TRBV7-6,TRBJ2-3,TGTGCCAGCAGCTTAGTCTTGCAGCGGGAGGGCCCCAATACGCAGTATTTT,CASSLVLQREGPNTQYF
NA,TRBD1,TRBV19,TRBJ2-4,TGTGCCAGTAGTATTGTGGACAGGGGCAACATTCAGTACTTC,CASSIVDRGNIQYF
few,TRBD2,TRBV5-1,TRBJ2-7,TGCGCCAGCAGCTGGGGGGGGTCCTACTCCTACGAGCAGTACTTC,CASSWGGSYSYEQYF
few,TRBD2,TRBV7-2,TRBJ2-7,TGTGCCAGCAGCTTAGACGGGAGGGTCGACTACGAGCAGTACTTC,CASSLDGRVDYEQYF
few,NA,TRBV20-1,TRBJ1-1,TGCAGTGCCGGAAGGGACACTGAAGCTTTCTTT,CSAGRDTEAFF
NA,NA,TRBV25-1,TRBJ2-5,TGTGCCAGCAGCCCTCGACAGGACCGAGAGACCCAGTACTTC,CASSPRQDRETQYF
NA,NA,TRBV2,TRBJ2-5,TGTGCCAGCAAAGTGCGGGTGTTGACCCAAGAGACCCAGTACTTC,CASKVRVLTQETQYF
many,TRBD2,TRBV20-1,TRBJ2-5,TGCAGTGCTAGTCGTACTAGCGGGACGTGGCAAGAGACCCAGTACTTC,CSASRTSGTWQETQYF
many,NA,TRBV20-1,TRBJ2-7,TGCAGTGCCGAGACTAGACTAAACGAGCAGTACTTC,CSAETRLNEQYF
NA,NA,TRBV5-1,TRBJ2-5,TGCGCCAGCGAGACCGGGAGTAGAGTCGGAGAGACCCAGTACTTC,CASETGSRVGETQYF
NA,NA,TRBV20-1,TRBJ2-3,TGCAGTGCTAGAGAGGACAGTTATACGCAGTATTTT,CSAREDSYTQYF
NA,NA,TRBV12-3/TRBV12-4,TRBJ2-2,TGTGCCAGCAGCCTTTCTGAGGCAGAGATCACCGGGGAGCTGTTTTTT,CASSLSEAEITGELFF
many,NA,TRBV18,TRBJ2-1,TGTGCCAGCTCAAAACTGGAACTCTACAATGAGCAGTTCTTC,CASSKLELYNEQFF
many,NA,TRBV20-1,TRBJ2-1,TGCAGTGCTTACCGGGAGTCCTACAATGAGCAGTTCTTC,CSAYRESYNEQFF
NA,NA,TRBV27,TRBJ2-1,TGTGCCAGCAAACAGGGCCACGTTCTCAATGAGCAGTTCTTC,CASKQGHVLNEQFF
many,NA,TRBV12-3/TRBV12-4,TRBJ2-1,TGTGCCAGCAGTTTAAAGTCGGGACTTCCCTCCTACAATGAGCAGTTCTTC,CASSLKSGLPSYNEQFF
NA,NA,TRBV28,TRBJ1-5,TGTGCCAGCAGTTTTCCCCCCTCGCCCCAGCATTTT,CASSFPPSPQHF
many,TRBD2,TRBV10-3,TRBJ2-1,TGTGCCATCAGTGGCACCCAGGGGCTAGCGGGAGTCAATGAGCAGTTCTTC,CAISGTQGLAGVNEQFF
few,NA,TRBV27,TRBJ1-5,TGTGCCAGCAGTTCAAGGGCATCCAGCAATCAGCCCCAGCATTTT,CASSSRASSNQPQHF
NA,NA,TRBV6-1,TRBJ1-4,TGTGCCAGCAGTGAAGGACGGCTTAATGAAAAACTGTTTTTT,CASSEGRLNEKLFF
few,NA,TRBV20-1,TRBJ2-1,TGCAGTGCTAGAGATCTAGGTTCAACCAATGAGCAGTTCTTC,CSARDLGSTNEQFF
many,NA,TRBV5-1,TRBJ2-1,TGCGCCAGCAGCTTGGAGGGGGGACAGACCAACAATGAGCAGTTCTTC,CASSLEGGQTNNEQFF
NA,NA,TRBV7-2,TRBJ1-2,TGTGCCAGCAGCTTAGCAACAGGGAGCCCCTATGGCTACACCTTC,CASSLATGSPYGYTF
few,TRBD1,TRBV5-1,TRBJ1-6,TGCGCCAGCAGCTTGGTGGGGACAGGGTCTTTTTCACCCCTCCACTTT,CASSLVGTGSFSPLHF